These T cell receptor beta chains were read from a single sample in a study of shared clonotypes between healthy human individuals. The protocol was immunoSEQ multiplex PCR, while the TCRdb copy is restricted to in-frame clones and leaves out a portion. In the table there are hundreds of thousands of clones, approximately 79% of which are singletons. The sequencing sample was made of memory CD4+ T cells sorted from blood. The origin of the receptors is a woman in her thirties in good health. Each CDR3 is given with its conserved first and last residue. The D gene is left open where the match is weak. Size values are once, few and many counts, or a class for expanded clones, and some rows have none.

CDR3nt: TGTGCCAGCGACGGACAGGCAAACACTGAAGCTTTCTTT
CDR3aa: CASDGQANTEAFF
d_gene: TRBD1
v_gene: TRBV2
j_gene: TRBJ1-1
abundance: -

CDR3nt: TGTGCCAGCAGGCCAGCGGGAGGATCGGAGACCCAGTACTTC
CDR3aa: CASRPAGGSETQYF
d_gene: TRBD2
v_gene: TRBV11-2
j_gene: TRBJ2-5
abundance: -

CDR3nt: TGTGCCAGCAGCCAAGTTGGACTAGCGAGCGGGGAGCTGTTTTTT
CDR3aa: CASSQVGLASGELFF
d_gene: TRBD2
v_gene: TRBV14
j_gene: TRBJ2-2
abundance: -

CDR3nt: TGTGCCAGCAGTTACTCGAATCAGGGGAGGACAGATACGCAGTATTTT
CDR3aa: CASSYSNQGRTDTQYF
d_gene: -
v_gene: TRBV6-5
j_gene: TRBJ2-3
abundance: many

CDR3nt: TGCGCCAGCAGCCAAGGGGCATGGAATTCACCCCTCCACTTT
CDR3aa: CASSQGAWNSPLHF
d_gene: -
v_gene: TRBV4-1
j_gene: TRBJ1-6
abundance: -

CDR3nt: TGCGCCAGCAGCTTGGGGATCGAGGGCTCCAATGAGCAGTTCTTC
CDR3aa: CASSLGIEGSNEQFF
d_gene: -
v_gene: TRBV5-1
j_gene: TRBJ2-1
abundance: -

CDR3nt: TGCGCCAGCAGCTTGGCAGCGCGACTAGCAGACAACTACGAGCAGTACTTC
CDR3aa: CASSLAARLADNYEQYF
d_gene: TRBD2
v_gene: TRBV5-1
j_gene: TRBJ2-7
abundance: -

CDR3nt: TGTGCCAGCAGTTACCAAACCGCTAGTGGCCCGAGGGAGCTGTTTTTT
CDR3aa: CASSYQTASGPRELFF
d_gene: -
v_gene: TRBV6-5
j_gene: TRBJ2-2
abundance: -

CDR3nt: TGTGCCAGCAGCGGCCTGGAGAGACTAGCGGAAGAGACCCAGTACTTC
CDR3aa: CASSGLERLAEETQYF
d_gene: TRBD2
v_gene: TRBV5-6
j_gene: TRBJ2-5
abundance: -

CDR3nt: TGTGCCAGCAGCTCAGGACTGGAAAACTATGGCTACACCTTC
CDR3aa: CASSSGLENYGYTF
d_gene: -
v_gene: TRBV11-3
j_gene: TRBJ1-2
abundance: -

CDR3nt: TGTGCCACCGGGACAGGGAAAGGTTATGGCTACACCTTC
CDR3aa: CATGTGKGYGYTF
d_gene: TRBD1
v_gene: TRBV27
j_gene: TRBJ1-2
abundance: -

CDR3nt: TGTGCCAGCGACAGACAGTGGGGCTACAATGAGCAGTTCTTC
CDR3aa: CASDRQWGYNEQFF
d_gene: -
v_gene: TRBV5-5
j_gene: TRBJ2-1
abundance: -

CDR3nt: TGTGCCAGCAGCTCACTAGCGGGAGTAGAGACCCAGTACTTC
CDR3aa: CASSSLAGVETQYF
d_gene: TRBD2
v_gene: TRBV7-2
j_gene: TRBJ2-5
abundance: -

CDR3nt: TGTGCCAGCAGTTACAACTTTCTAGGAAAGGAGCTGTTTTTT
CDR3aa: CASSYNFLGKELFF
d_gene: -
v_gene: TRBV6-6
j_gene: TRBJ2-2
abundance: -

CDR3nt: TGCAGCGTGCGAGAGGGACAGGGGCCCTATGGCTACACCTTC
CDR3aa: CSVREGQGPYGYTF
d_gene: TRBD1
v_gene: TRBV29-1
j_gene: TRBJ1-2
abundance: -

CDR3nt: TGTGCCAGCAGCTTCAATACTGGACCAAGCTACGAGCAGTACTTC
CDR3aa: CASSFNTGPSYEQYF
d_gene: -
v_gene: TRBV11-3
j_gene: TRBJ2-7
abundance: -

CDR3nt: TGTGCCAGCAGTGATGTGGGGGGCTACTCTGGAAACACCATATATTTT
CDR3aa: CASSDVGGYSGNTIYF
d_gene: -
v_gene: TRBV2
j_gene: TRBJ1-3
abundance: few

CDR3nt: TGCGCCAGCAGCCGCGTCCGGGACAGGGCCTCCTACGAGCAGTACTTC
CDR3aa: CASSRVRDRASYEQYF
d_gene: TRBD1
v_gene: TRBV4-1
j_gene: TRBJ2-7
abundance: few

CDR3nt: TGTGCCAGCAGTGAGACTAGCGGGACTGTCGGAGCCAAAAACATTCAGTACTTC
CDR3aa: CASSETSGTVGAKNIQYF
d_gene: TRBD2
v_gene: TRBV6-4
j_gene: TRBJ2-4
abundance: -

CDR3nt: TGCGCCAGCAGCTTGAGTTCACAGGACACCGCCTACGAGCAGTACTTC
CDR3aa: CASSLSSQDTAYEQYF
d_gene: -
v_gene: TRBV5-1
j_gene: TRBJ2-7
abundance: -

CDR3nt: TGTGCCAGCAGTCCTCCTGCAACGCGGACAGGGGTGATGGCCAGCACAGATACGCAGTATTTT
CDR3aa: CASSPPATRTGVMASTDTQYF
d_gene: TRBD1
v_gene: TRBV28
j_gene: TRBJ2-3
abundance: -

CDR3nt: TGTGCCAGCAGTTTAATACCTATTAATCGGGAGAGTGTTTACAATGAGCAGTTCTTC
CDR3aa: CASSLIPINRESVYNEQFF
d_gene: -
v_gene: TRBV7-6
j_gene: TRBJ2-1
abundance: once

CDR3nt: TGTGCCTGGAGTGCAGGTGGTGGGCAGCCCCAGCATTTT
CDR3aa: CAWSAGGGQPQHF
d_gene: -
v_gene: TRBV30
j_gene: TRBJ1-5
abundance: -

CDR3nt: TGTGCCAGCAGTGCTACTAGCGGTAACACCGGGGAGCTGTTTTTT
CDR3aa: CASSATSGNTGELFF
d_gene: TRBD2
v_gene: TRBV6-4
j_gene: TRBJ2-2
abundance: -

CDR3nt: TGTGCCAGCAGTTGGGCCGCGACTAGCGGGAAAAGTGAGCAGTTCTTC
CDR3aa: CASSWAATSGKSEQFF
d_gene: TRBD2
v_gene: TRBV27
j_gene: TRBJ2-1
abundance: -

CDR3nt: TGTGCCAGCAGTTTCCGTGGACAGGCCTATGGCTACACCTTC
CDR3aa: CASSFRGQAYGYTF
d_gene: TRBD1
v_gene: TRBV28
j_gene: TRBJ1-2
abundance: few

CDR3nt: TGCGCCAGCAGCACCGGGGGACAGTTTAACGAGCAGTACTTC
CDR3aa: CASSTGGQFNEQYF
d_gene: -
v_gene: TRBV5-1
j_gene: TRBJ2-7
abundance: -

CDR3nt: TGTGCCAGCTCACCGGGGGGTATCCTGGAGACCCAGTACTTC
CDR3aa: CASSPGGILETQYF
d_gene: -
v_gene: TRBV18
j_gene: TRBJ2-5
abundance: -

CDR3nt: TGTGCCAGCAGACCCTTTAGCGGGAGGTCCTACGAGCAGTACTTC
CDR3aa: CASRPFSGRSYEQYF
d_gene: TRBD2
v_gene: TRBV28
j_gene: TRBJ2-7
abundance: -

CDR3nt: TGTGCCAGCAGCTTGGCCGGATCAGGCCAGCCCCAGCATTTT
CDR3aa: CASSLAGSGQPQHF
d_gene: -
v_gene: TRBV5-6
j_gene: TRBJ1-5
abundance: few

CDR3nt: TGTGCCAGCTCAACCCGAGGACAGGATGGTGGCTACACCTTC
CDR3aa: CASSTRGQDGGYTF
d_gene: TRBD1
v_gene: TRBV18
j_gene: TRBJ1-2
abundance: few

CDR3nt: TGTGCCAGCAGCCCAACCGGTGCCGGGGAGACCCAGTACTTC
CDR3aa: CASSPTGAGETQYF
d_gene: -
v_gene: TRBV11-2
j_gene: TRBJ2-5
abundance: -

CDR3nt: TGCAGTGCGGAAGCTCTTTATGAGCAGTTCTTC
CDR3aa: CSAEALYEQFF
d_gene: -
v_gene: TRBV20-1
j_gene: TRBJ2-1
abundance: -

CDR3nt: TGTGCCTGGAGTACGGCAGATACGCAGTATTTT
CDR3aa: CAWSTADTQYF
d_gene: -
v_gene: TRBV30
j_gene: TRBJ2-3
abundance: many

CDR3nt: TGTGCTAGTGGTTTGGCGTCTAGCGGGATTTCTCTTGAGCAGTTCTTC
CDR3aa: CASGLASSGISLEQFF
d_gene: TRBD2
v_gene: TRBV12-5
j_gene: TRBJ2-1
abundance: -

CDR3nt: TGTGCCAGCAGTGACGGGGACTTATCCTACAATGAGCAGTTCTTC
CDR3aa: CASSDGDLSYNEQFF
d_gene: -
v_gene: TRBV6-4
j_gene: TRBJ2-1
abundance: few

CDR3nt: TGTGCCAGCAGTTCTAGCGGGCAGCGGGAGCAGTACTTC
CDR3aa: CASSSSGQREQYF
d_gene: TRBD2
v_gene: TRBV6-5
j_gene: TRBJ2-7
abundance: -

CDR3nt: TGTGCCAGCAGCACACAATTCCCGGGACTAGCGGGAGGAGAGGAGACCCAGTACTTC
CDR3aa: CASSTQFPGLAGGEETQYF
d_gene: TRBD2
v_gene: TRBV13
j_gene: TRBJ2-5
abundance: -

CDR3nt: TGTGCCAGCAGGGGAATAACAGAGAACACTGAAGCTTTCTTT
CDR3aa: CASRGITENTEAFF
d_gene: -
v_gene: TRBV2
j_gene: TRBJ1-1
abundance: once

CDR3nt: TGTGCCATCGGACAGGGGGGGGAGGAGACCCAGTACTTC
CDR3aa: CAIGQGGEETQYF
d_gene: TRBD1
v_gene: TRBV10-3
j_gene: TRBJ2-5
abundance: once

CDR3nt: TGTGCCAGCCAGGGGATTAGCGAGGCCCGAGATACGCAGTATTTT
CDR3aa: CASQGISEARDTQYF
d_gene: -
v_gene: TRBV25-1
j_gene: TRBJ2-3
abundance: -

CDR3nt: TGTGCCAGCAGTGGAGTCCGGGTTGGCGGCTACACCTTC
CDR3aa: CASSGVRVGGYTF
d_gene: -
v_gene: TRBV2
j_gene: TRBJ1-2
abundance: -

CDR3nt: TGTGCCAGCAGTGCAAAGTTGGGCAGCACAGATACGCAGTATTTT
CDR3aa: CASSAKLGSTDTQYF
d_gene: -
v_gene: TRBV25-1
j_gene: TRBJ2-3
abundance: -

CDR3nt: TGCGCCAGCATACAAACCCCAGGAACGTATGGCTACACCTTC
CDR3aa: CASIQTPGTYGYTF
d_gene: -
v_gene: TRBV23-1
j_gene: TRBJ1-2
abundance: -

CDR3nt: TGTGCCAGCAGCGACAAAGCGGGAGTTCAGCAGTACTTC
CDR3aa: CASSDKAGVQQYF
d_gene: TRBD2
v_gene: TRBV5-4
j_gene: TRBJ2-7
abundance: -

CDR3nt: TGTGCCTGGAGTGAAGAAGCGGGAGCACACTCCTACGAGCAGTACTTC
CDR3aa: CAWSEEAGAHSYEQYF
d_gene: TRBD2
v_gene: TRBV30
j_gene: TRBJ2-7
abundance: -